Below are 2 T cell receptor beta chains sequenced from a single sample in a study of blood T cells in healthy people across ages. Primers used in a second PCR of roughly 6 to 11 cycles were a sample-barcoded 5' primer and a J-beta primer mix. TCRdb re-called the 5' RACE reads with MiXCR, one entry per CDR3 protein. The data show 1,100,000 or so distinct CDR3 sequences, under 45% seen once. Material for sequencing was blood. The receptors come from a woman aged 55-69 years in good health.

V and J are TRBV15 and TRBJ2-1; the D gene is possibly TRBD1 (6 bases). V lost 3 bases and J 5 bases, leaving 14 bases between the germline ends. In germline, CDR1 is LNHNV, CDR2 YYDKDF (reference sequence). This CDR3 comprises 15 residues. CDR3 sequence: CATSRRQVSNNEQFF. CDR3 DNA: TGTGCCACCAGCAGGAGACAGGTGTCAAACAATGAGCAGTTCTTC.

This sequence joins TRBV10-2 and TRBJ2-1, with D unclear. V was shortened by 8 bases and J by 8 bases, with 10 bases between the two germline ends. Germline V lookup: CDR1 WSHSY, CDR2 SAAADI. The CDR3 totals 11 residues. Here the CDR3 reads CASEGNDEQFF. DNA of the CDR3: TGCGCCAGCGAAGGTAACGATGAGCAGTTCTTC.